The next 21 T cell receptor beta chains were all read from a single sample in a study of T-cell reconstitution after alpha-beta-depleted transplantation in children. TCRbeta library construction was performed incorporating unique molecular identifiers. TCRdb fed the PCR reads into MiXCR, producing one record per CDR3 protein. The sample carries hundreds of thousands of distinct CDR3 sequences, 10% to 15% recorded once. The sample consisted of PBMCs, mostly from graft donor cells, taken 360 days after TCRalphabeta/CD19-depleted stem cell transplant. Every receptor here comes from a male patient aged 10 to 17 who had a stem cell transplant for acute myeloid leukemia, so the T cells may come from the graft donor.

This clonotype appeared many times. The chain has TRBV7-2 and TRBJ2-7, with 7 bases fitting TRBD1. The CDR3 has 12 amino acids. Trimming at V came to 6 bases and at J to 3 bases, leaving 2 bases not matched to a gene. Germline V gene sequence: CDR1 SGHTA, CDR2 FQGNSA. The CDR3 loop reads CASRSGGYEQYF. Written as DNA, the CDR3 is TGTGCCAGCAGATCAGGGGGCTACGAGCAGTACTTC.

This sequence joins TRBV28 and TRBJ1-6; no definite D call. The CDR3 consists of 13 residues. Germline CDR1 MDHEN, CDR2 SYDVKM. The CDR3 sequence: CAARADYNSPLHF. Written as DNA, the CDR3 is TGTGCAGCCCGGGCAGACTATAATTCACCCCTCCACTTT. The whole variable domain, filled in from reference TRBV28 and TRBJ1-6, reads DVKVTQSSRYLVKRTGEKVFLECVQDMDHENMFWYRQDPGLGLRLIYFSYDVKMKEKGDIPEGYSVSREKKERFSLILESASTNQTSMYLCAARADYNSPLHFGNGTRLTVT.

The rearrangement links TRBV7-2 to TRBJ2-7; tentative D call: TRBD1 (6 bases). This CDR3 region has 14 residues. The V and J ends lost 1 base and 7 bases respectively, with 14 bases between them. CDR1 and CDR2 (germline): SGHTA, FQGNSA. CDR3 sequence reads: CASSLVGAAREQYF. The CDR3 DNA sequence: TGTGCCAGCAGCTTAGTGGGGGCAGCGAGGGAGCAGTACTTC.

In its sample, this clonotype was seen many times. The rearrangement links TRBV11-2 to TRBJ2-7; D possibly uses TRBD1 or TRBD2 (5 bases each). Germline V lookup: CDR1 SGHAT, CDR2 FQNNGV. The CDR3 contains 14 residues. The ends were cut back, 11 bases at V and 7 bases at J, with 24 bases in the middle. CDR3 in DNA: TGTGCCGTGACCGGGACCCTAGGGGTTCAAGAGCAGTACTTC. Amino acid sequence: CAVTGTLGVQEQYF.

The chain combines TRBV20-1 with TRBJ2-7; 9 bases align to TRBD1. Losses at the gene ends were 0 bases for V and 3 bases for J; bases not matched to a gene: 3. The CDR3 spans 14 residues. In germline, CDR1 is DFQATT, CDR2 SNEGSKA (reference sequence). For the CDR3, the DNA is TGCAGTGCTAGAGATCCGACAGGGGGCTACGAGCAGTACTTC. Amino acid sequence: CSARDPTGGYEQYF.

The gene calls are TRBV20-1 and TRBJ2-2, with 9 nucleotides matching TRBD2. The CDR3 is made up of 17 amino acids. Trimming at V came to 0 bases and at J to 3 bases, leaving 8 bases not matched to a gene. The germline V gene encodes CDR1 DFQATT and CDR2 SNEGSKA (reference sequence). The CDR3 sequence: CSARDFSGRADTGELFF. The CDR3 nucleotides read TGCAGTGCTAGAGATTTTAGCGGGAGAGCGGACACCGGGGAGCTGTTTTTT.

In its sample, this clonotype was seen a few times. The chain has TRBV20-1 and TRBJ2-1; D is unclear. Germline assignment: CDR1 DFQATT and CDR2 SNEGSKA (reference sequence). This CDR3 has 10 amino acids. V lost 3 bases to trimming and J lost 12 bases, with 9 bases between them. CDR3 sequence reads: CSASLSSQFF. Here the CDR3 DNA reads TGCAGTGCTAGCTTGTCCTCGCAGTTCTTC.

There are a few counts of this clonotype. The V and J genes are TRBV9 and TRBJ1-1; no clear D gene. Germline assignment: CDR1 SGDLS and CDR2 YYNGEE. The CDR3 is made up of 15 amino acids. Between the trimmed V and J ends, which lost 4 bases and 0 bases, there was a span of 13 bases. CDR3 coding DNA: TGTGCCAGCAGCCCCCGGGTGGCCCTGAACACTGAAGCTTTCTTT. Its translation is CASSPRVALNTEAFF.

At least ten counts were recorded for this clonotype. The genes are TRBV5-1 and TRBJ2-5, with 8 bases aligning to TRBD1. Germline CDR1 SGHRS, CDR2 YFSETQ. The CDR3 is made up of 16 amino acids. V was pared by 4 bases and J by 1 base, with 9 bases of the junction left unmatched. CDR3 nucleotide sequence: TGCGCCAGCAGCACCCCCGGACAGGGACTCCAAGAGACCCAGTACTTC. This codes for CASSTPGQGLQETQYF.

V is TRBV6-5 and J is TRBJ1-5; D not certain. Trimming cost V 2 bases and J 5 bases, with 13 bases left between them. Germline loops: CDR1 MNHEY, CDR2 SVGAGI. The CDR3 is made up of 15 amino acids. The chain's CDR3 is CASSYRQASDQPQHF. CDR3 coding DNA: TGTGCCAGCAGTTACCGGCAGGCCTCCGATCAGCCCCAGCATTTT.

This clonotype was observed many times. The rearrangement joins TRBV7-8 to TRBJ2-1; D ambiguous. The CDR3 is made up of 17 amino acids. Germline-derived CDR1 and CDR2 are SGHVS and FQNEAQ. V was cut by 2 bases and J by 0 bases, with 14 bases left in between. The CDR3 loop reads CASSLKRFPISYNEQFF. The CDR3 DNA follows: TGTGCCAGCAGCTTAAAACGATTTCCAATCTCCTACAATGAGCAGTTCTTC.

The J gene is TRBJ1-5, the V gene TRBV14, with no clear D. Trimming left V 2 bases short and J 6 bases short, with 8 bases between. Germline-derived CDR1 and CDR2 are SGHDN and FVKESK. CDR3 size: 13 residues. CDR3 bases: TGTGCCAGCAGCCAAAATCTGGGTCAGCCCCAGCATTTT. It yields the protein CASSQNLGQPQHF.

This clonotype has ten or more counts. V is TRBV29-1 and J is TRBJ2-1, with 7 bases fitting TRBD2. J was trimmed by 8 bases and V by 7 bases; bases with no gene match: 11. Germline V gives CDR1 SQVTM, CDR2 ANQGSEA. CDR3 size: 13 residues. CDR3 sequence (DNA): TGCAGCGCTGGAGGGAGGGTAGGCGATGAGCAGTTCTTC. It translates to CSAGGRVGDEQFF.

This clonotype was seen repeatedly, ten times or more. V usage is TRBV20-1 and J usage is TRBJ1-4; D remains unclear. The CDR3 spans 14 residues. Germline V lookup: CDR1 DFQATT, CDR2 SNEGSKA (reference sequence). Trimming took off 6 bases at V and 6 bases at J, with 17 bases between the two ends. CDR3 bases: TGCAGTGCACTATCGAGGCAGCCTGATGAAAAACTGTTTTTT. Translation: CSALSRQPDEKLFF.

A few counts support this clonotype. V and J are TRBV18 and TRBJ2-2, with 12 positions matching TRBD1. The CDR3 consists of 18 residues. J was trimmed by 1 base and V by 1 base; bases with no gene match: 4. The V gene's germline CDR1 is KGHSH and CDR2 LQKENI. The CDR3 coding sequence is TGTGCCAGCTCACCACTGGGACAGGGGGCGCAGAACACCGGGGAGCTGTTTTTT. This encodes CASSPLGQGAQNTGELFF.

DNA for the CDR3: TGTGCCAGCAGCCCTCAGGCTGCCCAAGAGACCCAGTACTTC. Amino acid sequence: CASSPQAAQETQYF. The rearrangement joins TRBV11-2 to TRBJ2-5; D is ambiguous. V shed 5 bases and J shed 1 base, with 11 bases lying between them. The germline V gene encodes CDR1 SGHAT and CDR2 FQNNGV. The CDR3 is 14 amino acids.

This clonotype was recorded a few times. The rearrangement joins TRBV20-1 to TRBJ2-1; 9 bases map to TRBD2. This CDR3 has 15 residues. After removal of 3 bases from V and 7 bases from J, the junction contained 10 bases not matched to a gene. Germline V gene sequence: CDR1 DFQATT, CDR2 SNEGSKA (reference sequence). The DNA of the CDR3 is TGCAGTGCTAGGGATAGCGGGAGAGGAAGGAATGAGCAGTTCTTC. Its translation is CSARDSGRGRNEQFF.

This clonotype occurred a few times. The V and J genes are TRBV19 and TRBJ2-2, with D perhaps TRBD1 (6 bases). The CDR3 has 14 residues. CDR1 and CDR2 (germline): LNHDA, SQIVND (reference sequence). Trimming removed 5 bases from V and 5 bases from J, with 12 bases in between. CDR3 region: CASSQDTGTGELFF. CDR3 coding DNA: TGTGCCAGTAGTCAGGACACAGGGACCGGGGAGCTGTTTTTT.

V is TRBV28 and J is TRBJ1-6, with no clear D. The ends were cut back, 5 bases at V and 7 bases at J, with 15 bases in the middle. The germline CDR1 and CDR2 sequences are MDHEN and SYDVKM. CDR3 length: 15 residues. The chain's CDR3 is CASSPFDLMNSPLHF. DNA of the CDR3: TGTGCCAGCAGTCCCTTTGACCTAATGAATTCACCCCTCCACTTT. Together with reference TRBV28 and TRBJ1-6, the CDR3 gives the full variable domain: DVKVTQSSRYLVKRTGEKVFLECVQDMDHENMFWYRQDPGLGLRLIYFSYDVKMKEKGDIPEGYSVSREKKERFSLILESASTNQTSMYLCASSPFDLMNSPLHFGNGTRLTVT.

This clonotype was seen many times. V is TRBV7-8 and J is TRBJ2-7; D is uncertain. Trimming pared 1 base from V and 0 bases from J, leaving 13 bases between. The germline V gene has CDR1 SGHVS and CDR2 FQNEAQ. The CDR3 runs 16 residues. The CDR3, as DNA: TGTGCCAGCAGCTTAGAAGCAGCCGGCAGCTCCTACGAGCAGTACGTC. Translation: CASSLEAAGSSYEQYV.

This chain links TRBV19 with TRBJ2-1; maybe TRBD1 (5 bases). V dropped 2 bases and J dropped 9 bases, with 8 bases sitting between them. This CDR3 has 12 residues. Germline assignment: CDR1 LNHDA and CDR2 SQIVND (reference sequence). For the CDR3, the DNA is TGTGCCAGTAGTATAACAGGCTTTGAGCAGTTCTTC. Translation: CASSITGFEQFF.